These 8 T cell receptor beta chains share one sample of origin, sequenced in a study of post-analysis software for immune sequencing data. Study-level points and caveats: Compared with controls, patients had more of roughly 5 TRBV segments, including TRBV5-6, TRBV5-1 and TRBV20-1.

The antigens of these receptors remain unknown. cDNA libraries of TCR beta carried unique molecular identifiers. TCRdb re-called the PCR reads with MiXCR, one entry per CDR3 protein. The data hold about 200,000 distinct CDR3 sequences, with 29% observed a single time. The source material was blood. The source is a girl between 2 and 17 years old with multiple sclerosis.

V is TRBV28 and J is TRBJ2-2; D unresolved. Germline CDR1 is MDHEN and CDR2 is SYDVKM. V was clipped by 3 bases and J by 3 bases, with 8 bases between them. This CDR3 is 14 amino acids long. DNA of the CDR3: TGTGCCAGCAGTTTGGTTGGGGACACCGGGGAGCTGTTTTTT. Its translation: CASSLVGDTGELFF.

This clonotype was seen more than once but under ten times. It may be a read error: a sequence one base away is much more abundant. V gene TRBV20-1 combines with J gene TRBJ1-5; no firm D call. The V gene lost 5 bases and the J gene lost 6 bases, with 20 bases spanning the gap. Germline V gene data show CDR1 as DFQATT and CDR2 as SNEGSKA (reference sequence). The CDR3 is 15 amino acids. The CDR3 region has the DNA TGCAGTGCTGGAGGGCGGACTGCTGTAAGTCAGCCCCAGCATTTT. Protein product: CSAGGRTAVSQPQHF.

In this sample, this clonotype turned up many times. The rearrangement uses TRBV20-1 and TRBJ2-3; 8 bases agree with TRBD1. Germline CDR1 is DFQATT and CDR2 is SNEGSKA (reference sequence). V gave up 7 bases and J gave up 4 bases; unmatched junction bases: 13. The CDR3 spans 15 residues. The CDR3 sequence is CSDRGPGGISDTQYF. The CDR3 coding sequence is TGCAGTGACAGAGGTCCAGGGGGCATATCAGATACGCAGTATTTT.

This clonotype was found many times. V and J are TRBV4-1 and TRBJ1-2; 10 positions match TRBD1. Germline V lookup: CDR1 MGHRA, CDR2 YSYEKL. The CDR3 length is 16 residues. Germline trimming cut 3 bases from V and 1 base from J; bases unmatched to any gene: 5. DNA for the CDR3: TGCGCCAGCAGCCAGAAGACAGGGGGCTTTAACTATGGCTACACCTTC. Protein product: CASSQKTGGFNYGYTF.

This clonotype appeared many times. The chain links TRBV5-1 to TRBJ2-3; TRBD2 matches at 11 bases. The CDR3 runs to 16 residues. V lost 4 bases to trimming and J lost 1 base; unmatched junction nucleotides: 5. The germline CDR1 and CDR2 sequences are SGHRS and YFSETQ. CDR3 loop: CASSGGTSGGTDTQYF. The CDR3 DNA follows: TGCGCCAGCAGCGGCGGGACTAGCGGCGGCACAGATACGCAGTATTTT.

The J gene is TRBJ1-1, the V gene TRBV20-1; D perhaps matches TRBD1 (6 bases). This CDR3 is built from 15 residues. V was shortened by 6 bases and J by 0 bases, with 17 bases between the two germline ends. Germline lookup yields CDR1 DFQATT and CDR2 SNEGSKA (reference sequence). CDR3 bases: TGCAGTGCAAAGAGGGCAGGGGAAATGAACACTGAAGCTTTCTTT. The encoded protein is CSAKRAGEMNTEAFF.

Details on this clonotype: A read error is possible here, since a much larger clone lies one base away. The chain employs TRBV20-1 and TRBJ2-1; TRBD2 aligns across 12 bases. The CDR3 loop spans 16 amino acids. V lost 4 bases to trimming and J lost 12 bases; unmatched junction nucleotides: 16. The germline V gene encodes CDR1 DFQATT and CDR2 SNEGSKA (reference sequence). The CDR3 sequence is CSANTWGTSGLFGQFF. The CDR3 DNA reads as TGCAGTGCTAACACCTGGGGGACTAGCGGGTTATTTGGGCAGTTCTTC.

The chain carries TRBV12-3 or TRBV12-4 and TRBJ2-3; D is possibly TRBD1 (7 bases). There are 15 residues in the CDR3. Trimming took 9 bases from V and 4 from J, leaving 20 bases between them. The CDR3 spells CASSQTQGGADTQYF. CDR3 sequence (DNA): TGTGCCAGTAGCCAAACGCAGGGGGGCGCAGATACGCAGTATTTT.